This paragraph covers one TCR beta chain sequence. Its antigen is unidentified. The data are from a study of T cell repertoires in cytomegalovirus infection. The length of the CDR3 is 17 residues. In germline, CDR1 is SEHNR, CDR2 FQNEAQ (reference sequence). V dropped 1 base and J dropped 0; count of bases not matched to a gene: 1. TCRdb passed the reads through MiXCR, listing each CDR3 protein once. This sample has fewer than 350,000 distinct CDR3 sequences, with almost 30% found just once. The starting material was cultured PBMCs, obtained from culture after CMV antigen stimulation. This receptor was obtained from a human donor in good health (CMV status not recorded). Some clones in this sample may be carry-over from other donors' samples. The rearrangement joins TRBV7-9 to TRBJ2-6; TRBD1 matches 9 bases. The CDR3 bases are TGTGCCAGCAGCTTAGTACAGGGGGCCTCTGGGGCCAACGTCCTGACTTTC. Translated, it gives CASSLVQGASGANVLTF.